This T cell receptor beta chain was identified in a study of T cell responses to AZD1222 COVID-19 vaccine. Points from the study as a whole: Once two AZD1222 doses were given, Spike-specific TCR breadth and depth went up.

From germline, CDR1 is SGHTA and CDR2 FQGNSA. This CDR3 comprises 15 residues. V lost 2 bases, J lost 6 bases, and 9 bases stayed unmatched. Concerning this clone: As yet, its antigen is unknown.

TCRdb's table, derived via immunoSEQ multiplex PCR, lists solely in-frame clones and lacks some. The sample yields 140,000 to 150,000 clones, 80% to 95% seen once. This sequence originates from an adult who received the AZD1222 COVID-19 vaccine. The material was peripheral blood, obtained 28 days after the second AZD1222 dose. The gene calls are TRBV7-2 and TRBJ2-7; 8 bases agree with TRBD2. The chain's CDR3 is CASSLRERGGSEQYF. DNA of the CDR3: TGTGCCAGCAGCTTACGGGAACGGGGGGGTAGCGAGCAGTACTTC.